One sample yielded the 19 T cell receptor beta chains listed below, sequenced in a study of CXCR3-negative and CXCR3-positive naive CD8 T cells. General observations from the study: CXCR3-positive naive cells carried more hydrophobic TRB CDR3s than CXCR3-negative ones.

These TCRs' antigens remain unknown. It was by 5' RACE with UMI labels that the TRB cDNA libraries were prepared. TCRdb re-called the 5' RACE reads and catalogs CDR3 proteins one per entry, DNA excluded. Found here are around 95,000 distinct CDR3 sequences; the top ten clones hold 1.1%. Sequencing was done on a sample of naive CXCR3+ CD8+ T cells from blood. Subset of the sample: CD45RO-CCR7+CD27+CD95- naive CD8+ T cells expressing CXCR3 (TNR3+). These receptors came from a human donor in good health. Some clones in this sample may be carry-over from other donors' samples.

This chain uses TRBV7-3 with TRBJ1-1. The CDR3 is made up of 13 amino acids. The germline CDR1 and CDR2 sequences are SGHTA and FQGTGA. CDR3 in amino acids: CASRVGSSTEAFF.

The genes are TRBV18 and TRBJ2-7. CDR1 and CDR2 (germline): KGHSH, LQKENI. The CDR3 extends over 15 amino acids. The CDR3 spells CASSPPEIPRYEQYF.

The chain links TRBV27 to TRBJ2-5; TCRdb selects TRBD1, and the lack of DNA leaves this call unchecked. This CDR3 region has 14 residues. Looked up from germline, CDR1 is MNHEY and CDR2 is SMNVEV (reference sequence). The chain's CDR3 is CASTTGLRGETQYF.

This rearrangement joins TRBV4-1 to TRBJ2-7; TCRdb calls TRBD1, which cannot be checked without DNA. This CDR3 is built from 14 residues. The V gene's germline CDR1 is MGHRA and CDR2 YSYEKL. This CDR3 reads CASSQGAGAYEQYF.

V and J are TRBV7-8 and TRBJ1-6; TCRdb returns TRBD1, unconfirmable since there is no DNA. CDR3 length equals 15 residues. Per the germline V gene, CDR1 is SGHVS and CDR2 is FQNEAQ. The chain's CDR3 is CASSLVFDPVAPLHF.

The V gene is TRBV9, the J gene TRBJ1-2; TCRdb outputs TRBD1, but without DNA this stays unchecked. Germline loops: CDR1 SGDLS, CDR2 YYNGEE. The CDR3 has 15 amino acids. This chain's CDR3 is CASSVATGTAYGYTF.

The chain employs TRBV6-4 and TRBJ2-6. The CDR3 extends over 14 amino acids. Germline loops: CDR1 MRHNA, CDR2 SNTAGT. The CDR3 sequence is CASTEISGANVLTF.

This chain links TRBV12-3 or TRBV12-4 with TRBJ2-7; absent DNA, TCRdb's TRBD1 call cannot be checked. This CDR3 spans 17 amino acids. CDR3 in amino acids: CASSFVTGRVPSYEQYF.

The chain is built from TRBV10-3 and TRBJ1-2; TCRdb names TRBD1, which stays unverified in the absence of DNA. CDR3 size: 14 residues. The germline V gene has CDR1 ENHRY and CDR2 SYGVKD. The CDR3 loop is CAISESARGHGYTF.

CDR3 region: CASGGPSLTSGLVYTQYF. The genes are TRBV12-5 and TRBJ2-3; TCRdb gives TRBD2 as the D gene, but with no DNA this cannot be confirmed. Germline CDR1 reads LGHNT; CDR2 reads FRNRAP. This CDR3 region has 18 residues.

The chain combines TRBV5-6 with TRBJ2-5; TCRdb reports TRBD1, a call that lacks DNA to check it against. This CDR3 is 15 amino acids long. Germline loops: CDR1 SGHDT, CDR2 YYEEEE. The CDR3 reads CASSLFSGRGETQYF. Combining the CDR3 with reference TRBV5-6 and TRBJ2-5 gives the whole variable domain DAGVTQSPTHLIKTRGQQVTLRCSPKSGHDTVSWYQQALGQGPQFIFQYYEEEERQRGNFPDRFSGHQFPNYSSELNVNALLLGDSALYLCASSLFSGRGETQYFGPGTRLLVL.

The CDR3 sequence is CASISRTSGNTIYF. V and J are TRBV7-9 and TRBJ1-3. This CDR3 contains 14 residues. Per the germline V gene, CDR1 is SEHNR and CDR2 is FQNEAQ (reference sequence).

The chain combines TRBV7-8 with TRBJ2-5; the D gene TCRdb calls, TRBD1, cannot be checked with no DNA. This CDR3 comprises 16 residues. Germline loops: CDR1 SGHVS, CDR2 FQNEAQ. The CDR3 here is CASSFMRGPPQETQYF.

The chain combines TRBV7-2 with TRBJ2-7. Germline CDR1 SGHTA, CDR2 FQGNSA. This CDR3 region has 15 residues. The chain's CDR3 is CASSLARQGLNEQYF. Together with reference TRBV7-2 and TRBJ2-7, the CDR3 gives the full variable domain: GAGVSQSPSNKVTEKGKDVELRCDPISGHTALYWYRQSLGQGLEFLIYFQGNSAPDKSGLPSDRFSAERTGGSVSTLTIQRTQQEDSAVYLCASSLARQGLNEQYFGPGTRLTVT.

The CDR3 spells CGARTMAELNIQYF. The genes are TRBV20-1 and TRBJ2-4; TCRdb's assignment of TRBD1 cannot be checked, as there is no DNA. The germline gives CDR1 DFQATT, CDR2 SNEGSKA (reference sequence). The CDR3 loop spans 14 amino acids.

This chain links TRBV19 with TRBJ2-1. The CDR3 length is 12 residues. Germline V gives CDR1 LNHDA, CDR2 SQIVND (reference sequence). CDR3 sequence reads: CASSIGVDEQFF.

CDR3 residues: CATSDSFLGGGDYNEQFF. The chain employs TRBV24-1 and TRBJ2-1; TCRdb lists TRBD1, though no DNA is available to test this call. The germline V gene has CDR1 KGHDR and CDR2 SFDVKD. CDR3 length: 18 amino acids.

CDR3 sequence: CASSQDPFYEQYF. The chain employs TRBV4-2 and TRBJ2-7. The germline V gene has CDR1 LGHNA and CDR2 YNFKEQ. The CDR3 totals 13 residues.

The rearrangement joins TRBV9 to TRBJ2-1. The CDR3 loop spans 15 amino acids. Germline CDR1 is SGDLS and CDR2 is YYNGEE. The CDR3: CASSVGLSSYNEQFF.